This T cell receptor (beta chain) was retrieved from a study of neurological immune-mediated disorders. Described time point: longitudinal time-point 3. PBMCs numbering 2 million and stored at -80 C yielded the unsorted libraries. This clonotype was seen only a few times. Its cognate antigen is unknown. Each TCR transcript was tagged with a 10-nucleotide random UMI during 5'RACE. The authors obtained over 200 million TCR-beta sequences from 15-18 subjects per sequencing run. One entry per CDR3 protein, called by TCRdb with MiXCR from the 5' RACE reads. The repertoire consists of 85,000 to 110,000 distinct CDR3 sequences, with 10% to 13% occurring once and the leading ten covering 3.1%. General study findings and limits: CDR3 amino acid sequences found in expanded clones were never shared across subjects, suggesting private repertoires in all groups.

Sequenced: PBMCs. The TCR sequence derives from a female donor with HTLV-1-associated myelopathy (HAM/TSP).

Here the CDR3 DNA reads TGTGCCAGCTCCCAGGACACCAGCACAGATACGCAGTATTTT. The encoded protein is CASSQDTSTDTQYF. The gene calls are TRBV12-3 or TRBV12-4 and TRBJ2-3, with D tentatively TRBD1 (5 bases). The V gene lost 8 bases and the J gene lost 0 bases, with 12 bases spanning the gap. This CDR3 is built from 14 residues.